This TCR beta chain was profiled in a study of blood T cell repertoires in COVID-19. Overall study context: In each case, the material was cDNA or gDNA derived from T cells, B-cell-depleted T cells, or PBMCs.

Germline V gene data show CDR1 as SGDLS and CDR2 as YYNGEE. Trimming took off 3 bases at V and 1 base at J, with 14 bases between the two ends. The CDR3 runs to 15 residues. In the original workflow: The authors estimated nucleated cell counts from reference gene primer amplification. Assay: immunoSEQ multiplex PCR; the TCRdb copy retains only in-frame clones and omits some. V and J calls and clone size are as listed in that table; D and trimming were resolved from the DNA. Here the sample spans about 290,000 clones, approximately 90% being singletons. The clonotype comes from a middle-aged man with acute or convalescent COVID-19. The sequenced material came from peripheral blood. V is TRBV9 and J is TRBJ2-7; tentative D call: TRBD1 (6 bases). The CDR3 sequence: CASSARQDPSYEQYF. CDR3 nucleotide sequence: TGTGCCAGCAGCGCCCGACAGGACCCATCCTACGAGCAGTACTTC.